In its sample, the clone carrying this T cell receptor beta chain is medium-sized. This record comes from a study of CXCR3 chemokines and chemotherapy response in bladder cancer. TCRdb called the PCR reads again in MiXCR, with one record for every CDR3 protein. The sample consists of more than 7,000 distinct CDR3 sequences, around an eighth of them appearing once. The sample was gathered from a patient whose treatment included neoadjuvant chemotherapy. This TCR was sampled from a human donor with bladder cancer that responded to neoadjuvant chemotherapy.

The CDR3 sequence is CASSMISTGPEAFF. The CDR3 nucleotides are TGTGCCAGCAGTATGATCTCGACAGGGCCCGAAGCTTTCTTT. The chain links TRBV27 to TRBJ1-1; TRBD1 aligns across 7 bases. J was trimmed by 8 bases and V by 5 bases; bases with no gene match: 11. Germline V CDR1 and CDR2: MNHEY, SMNVEV (reference sequence). There are 14 residues in the CDR3.